Listed below are T cell receptor beta chains from one sample, sequenced in a study of CD8 T cells in ankylosing spondylitis. Using its own MiXCR run on the 5' RACE reads, TCRdb lists one record per CDR3 protein. The table lists about 200,000 distinct CDR3 sequences, 7% to 8% of them singletons. The specimen was blood, either unsorted or a sorted T cell fraction (not recorded which). These receptors all stem from a male donor with ankylosing spondylitis. Each CDR3 is given without its conserved first and last residue.

CDR3	V	J
ASRFLHYEQY	TRBV5-6	TRBJ2-7
ASSESSIHEQY	TRBV25-1	TRBJ2-7
ASSPGTSANNEQF	TRBV5-8	TRBJ2-1
CAREGLAGGITGELF	TRBV20-1	TRBJ2-2
ASSQDAPYSNQPQH	TRBV3-1	TRBJ1-5
ASSFRLADTYNEQF	TRBV11-2	TRBJ2-1
ASSPEVGQGNQPQH	TRBV4-3	TRBJ1-5
SVVIIGLAGDTDTQY	TRBV29-1	TRBJ2-3
ASSLEVGAVHSPLH	TRBV5-1	TRBJ1-6
ASGKGGYT	TRBV7-9	TRBJ1-2
ASSFTGNVYNEQF	TRBV7-8	TRBJ2-1
ASSDRVRTGELF	TRBV6-2/TRBV6-3	TRBJ2-2
ASSYLGTRTGELF	TRBV6-2/TRBV6-3	TRBJ2-2
ASSWGLAVDTQY	TRBV5-6	TRBJ2-3
ASSLDGPFNYGYT	TRBV12-3/TRBV12-4	TRBJ1-2
ASSHLGTSGSYEQY	TRBV12-3/TRBV12-4	TRBJ2-7
SAPDLEGRGYPKNIQY	TRBV20-1	TRBJ2-4
ASSGITEAF	TRBV2	TRBJ1-1
ASSFPVYEQY	TRBV5-5	TRBJ2-7
SARLPDLRQGAYNEQF	TRBV20-1	TRBJ2-1
ASSLEQGTIIEQY	TRBV7-6	TRBJ2-7
SVEDLGDNYGYT	TRBV29-1	TRBJ1-2
ASSSSETQETQY	TRBV27	TRBJ2-5
ASSYTGLAGGLNEQF	TRBV6-2/TRBV6-3	TRBJ2-1
ASSEPGQDFMNTEAF	TRBV25-1	TRBJ1-1
ASSLDRGPITGELF	TRBV27	TRBJ2-2
SVVTSGYTGELF	TRBV29-1	TRBJ2-2
ATSDLGSRYNEQF	TRBV24-1	TRBJ2-1
ASSSLYREGSYNSPLH	TRBV28	TRBJ1-6
ATSEGVYNTEAF	TRBV15	TRBJ1-1
ASSPSYMNTEAF	TRBV4-3	TRBJ1-1
ASTTGFNEQF	TRBV28	TRBJ2-1
AISELAAIGELF	TRBV10-3	TRBJ2-2
ASTGVGSLANEQF	TRBV10-3	TRBJ2-1
ASSQDRGDAYEQY	TRBV4-2	TRBJ2-7
ASSIRDLIETQY	TRBV19	TRBJ2-5
SAKWGRSRNEQF	TRBV20-1	TRBJ2-1
ASSVRASYNEQF	TRBV9	TRBJ2-1
SASPIGGKAYEQY	TRBV20-1	TRBJ2-7
ASSPTGTYSNQPQH	TRBV27	TRBJ1-5
ASSPKDKNTQY	TRBV9	TRBJ2-3
ASSYSISKDEKLF	TRBV6-6	TRBJ1-4
SVEGPGGSYEQY	TRBV29-1	TRBJ2-7
ASSTRVAGPGYNEQF	TRBV6-2/TRBV6-3	TRBJ2-1
ASSSQGSTEAF	TRBV12-3/TRBV12-4	TRBJ1-1
ASSPSKEGTQY	TRBV5-1	TRBJ2-3
SAPERSGTRYNEQF	TRBV20-1	TRBJ2-1
SAYTGVGSPLH	TRBV20-1	TRBJ1-6